Following are 30 T cell receptor beta chains from one sample sequenced in a study of identical twins. A single record per CDR3 protein comes from TCRdb applying MiXCR to the 5' RACE reads. The table lists 250,000 to 350,000 distinct CDR3 sequences, roughly 9.7% of them singletons. The same sample was also studied in work on yellow fever vaccine responses in identical twins.

Sequenced: CD8+ T cells sorted from blood. The source is a woman aged 18-35 years in good health.

The sample holds a few counts of this clonotype. The chain has TRBV4-1 and TRBJ2-3; D might be TRBD1 (6 bases). The germline gives CDR1 MGHRA, CDR2 YSYEKL. Trimming left V 0 bases short and J 5 bases short, with 9 bases between. CDR3 length: 14 residues. The CDR3 loop is CASSQDTGIDTQYF. CDR3 coding DNA: TGCGCCAGCAGCCAAGACACAGGGATAGATACGCAGTATTTT.

This clonotype has just a few counts. The genes are TRBV20-1 and TRBJ2-3; TRBD1 aligns across 9 bases. Germline V gene sequence: CDR1 DFQATT, CDR2 SNEGSKA (reference sequence). V dropped 6 bases and J dropped 4; count of bases not matched to a gene: 5. The CDR3 is 13 amino acids. CDR3 coding DNA: TGCAGTGCCCAGGGACAGGGCCCAGATACGCAGTATTTT. Amino acid sequence: CSAQGQGPDTQYF.

There are a few counts of this clonotype. The chain is built from TRBV4-1 and TRBJ2-7; D remains unclear. CDR3 length equals 16 residues. From germline, CDR1 is MGHRA and CDR2 YSYEKL. Trimming cost V 0 bases and J 3 bases, with 15 bases left between them. CDR3 sequence reads: CASSQEEGSLVYEQYF. The CDR3 nucleotides read TGCGCCAGCAGCCAAGAAGAAGGATCCCTAGTCTACGAGCAGTACTTC.

Ten or more counts support this clonotype. The V call is TRBV29-1, the J call TRBJ1-4, with D unresolved. The V and J ends lost 0 bases and 4 bases respectively, with 12 bases between them. The CDR3 consists of 15 residues. Germline V gene data show CDR1 as SQVTM and CDR2 as ANQGSEA. CDR3 amino acids: CSVEDPEQLNEKLFF. Here the CDR3 DNA reads TGCAGCGTTGAAGACCCTGAACAGCTTAATGAAAAACTGTTTTTT.

This clonotype has a handful of counts. The J gene is TRBJ2-7, the V gene TRBV19, with D maybe TRBD1 (5 bases). V lost 2 bases and J lost 1, with 9 bases in between. Germline CDR1 LNHDA, CDR2 SQIVND (reference sequence). The length of the CDR3 is 14 residues. CDR3 bases: TGTGCCAGTAGTATAACAGGATCTTCCTACGAGCAGTACTTC. Translated: CASSITGSSYEQYF.

This clonotype came up a few times. This chain connects TRBV20-1 to TRBJ2-7; 9 nucleotides agree with TRBD1. Germline trimming cut 2 bases from V and 3 bases from J; bases unmatched to any gene: 5. CDR1 is DFQATT and CDR2 is SNEGSKA in the germline V gene (reference sequence). The CDR3 sequence is 14 residues long. CDR3 DNA sequence: TGCAGTGCTAGAAACCGGGACAGGGTCTACGAGCAGTACTTC. Translation: CSARNRDRVYEQYF.

This clonotype was recorded at least ten times. The chain carries TRBV9 and TRBJ2-1; 12 nucleotides agree with TRBD2. The junction had 9 bases not matched to a gene; V was cut back by 3 bases and J by 5 bases. Germline V gene sequence: CDR1 SGDLS, CDR2 YYNGEE. The CDR3 is 17 residues long. The CDR3 here is CASSDDLAGGSDNEQFF. The CDR3 DNA reads as TGTGCCAGCAGCGACGACCTAGCGGGGGGGTCTGACAATGAGCAGTTCTTC.

This clonotype was observed many times. The rearrangement links TRBV3-1 to TRBJ2-2; TRBD1 might be the D (5 bases). Trimming took 0 bases from V and 5 from J, leaving 10 bases between them. This CDR3 has 15 amino acids. CDR1 and CDR2 from the germline V gene are LGHDT and YNNKEL (reference sequence). CDR3 protein: CASSQESGATGELFF. CDR3 coding DNA: TGTGCCAGCAGCCAAGAATCTGGGGCAACCGGGGAGCTGTTTTTT.

The rearrangement uses TRBV9 and TRBJ2-3, with 8 bases that match TRBD1. Per the germline V gene, CDR1 is SGDLS and CDR2 is YYNGEE. This CDR3 is 15 amino acids long. J was trimmed by 6 bases and V by 0 bases; bases with no gene match: 6. Here the CDR3 reads CASSVAPNRGDTQYF. DNA of the CDR3: TGTGCCAGCAGCGTAGCCCCAAACAGGGGGGATACGCAGTATTTT.

This clonotype was seen repeatedly, ten times or more. The chain links TRBV7-9 to TRBJ2-7; D uncertain. V was trimmed by 6 bases and J by 3 bases, leaving 12 bases between them. CDR1 is SEHNR, CDR2 FQNEAQ, per germline (reference sequence). The CDR3 totals 13 residues. The CDR3 sequence: CASSYTLSYEQYF. In DNA form, the CDR3 reads TGTGCCAGCAGTTATACACTTAGCTACGAGCAGTACTTC.

This clonotype was recorded many times. This chain uses TRBV7-9 with TRBJ2-7, with TRBD2 matching over 10 bases. Per germline, CDR1 SEHNR and CDR2 FQNEAQ (reference sequence). Germline trimming cut 2 bases from V and 6 bases from J; bases unmatched to any gene: 10. This CDR3 has 16 amino acids. The CDR3 nucleotides are TGTGCCAGCAGCTTAAATGATGGGACTAGCGCACCCGAGCAGTACTTC. Translation gives CASSLNDGTSAPEQYF. The full variable domain, completed using reference TRBV7-9 and TRBJ2-7, is DTGVSQNPRHKITKRGQNVTFRCDPISEHNRLYWYRQTLGQGPEFLTYFQNEAQLEKSRLLSDRFSAERPKGSFSTLEIQRTEQGDSAMYLCASSLNDGTSAPEQYFGPGTRLTVT.

The chain uses TRBV28 and TRBJ1-6; no definite D call. Trimming removed 5 bases from V and 5 bases from J, with 19 bases in between. This CDR3 has 17 amino acids. Germline V CDR1 and CDR2: MDHEN, SYDVKM. CDR3: CASSLHWRSDDNSPLHF. In DNA form, the CDR3 reads TGTGCCAGCAGTCTCCATTGGCGGTCAGACGATAATTCACCCCTCCACTTT.

This clonotype has at least ten counts. The CDR3 region has the DNA TGCAGCGTTGTGGGGCAGAACTATGGCTACACCTTC. Translating it yields CSVVGQNYGYTF. The V and J genes are TRBV29-1 and TRBJ1-2; perhaps TRBD1 as D (5 bases). The CDR3 has 12 residues. Germline V gives CDR1 SQVTM, CDR2 ANQGSEA. The V end lost 4 bases, the J end lost 2 bases, and 8 bases lay between the germline ends.

This clonotype was picked up many times. The chain joins TRBV7-9 to TRBJ2-7, with D possibly being TRBD2 (5 bases). CDR3 length: 13 residues. V was cut by 5 bases and J by 2 bases, with 10 bases left in between. CDR1 is SEHNR, CDR2 FQNEAQ, per germline (reference sequence). Here the CDR3 DNA reads TGTGCCAGCAGCGTGGACGGGGCCTACGAGCAGTACTTC. It is translated as CASSVDGAYEQYF.

This clonotype came up a few times. This chain joins TRBV20-1 and TRBJ1-3; D perhaps matches TRBD1 (5 bases). Trimming pared 6 bases from V and 1 base from J, leaving 19 bases between. From germline, CDR1 is DFQATT and CDR2 SNEGSKA (reference sequence). The CDR3 consists of 16 residues. The CDR3 sequence: CSAVGDRTTSGNTIYF. Written as DNA, the CDR3 is TGCAGTGCGGTGGGTGACAGAACCACTTCTGGAAACACCATATATTTT.

The V gene is TRBV9, the J gene TRBJ2-7; 7 bases are a match to TRBD2. The junction had 3 bases not matched to a gene; V was cut back by 0 bases and J by 3 bases. The germline V gene encodes CDR1 SGDLS and CDR2 YYNGEE. The CDR3 sequence is 14 residues long. The DNA for the CDR3 is TGTGCCAGCAGCGTAGGGCTAGCGGACTACGAGCAGTACTTC. Translation gives CASSVGLADYEQYF.

This chain joins TRBV7-6 and TRBJ2-1, with 7 bases that match TRBD2. The CDR3 is made up of 17 amino acids. After removal of 1 base from V and 5 bases from J, the junction contained 11 bases not matched to a gene. Germline CDR1 reads SGHVS; CDR2 reads FNYEAQ. The CDR3 DNA reads TGTGCCAGCAGCTTAGTTGGGAGGCGGGAGTTCGACAATGAGCAGTTCTTC. Translation gives CASSLVGRREFDNEQFF.

Ten or more counts support this clonotype. This rearrangement joins TRBV7-8 to TRBJ2-1; 11 bases agree with TRBD2. With V trimmed by 5 bases and J by 12 bases, 18 bases remained unmatched. The CDR3 is made up of 17 amino acids. CDR1 is SGHVS, CDR2 FQNEAQ, per germline. In DNA, the CDR3 is TGTGCCAGCAGCCCTCAAATACTAGCGGGAGTCCAAAGGGGGCAGTTCTTC. Translation gives CASSPQILAGVQRGQFF.

The J gene is TRBJ2-7, the V gene TRBV27, with D possibly TRBD2 on 5 matching bases. The CDR3 is made up of 14 amino acids. Trimming shortened V by 3 bases and J by 3 bases, and 12 bases separated the two germline ends. Germline V gene sequence: CDR1 MNHEY, CDR2 SMNVEV (reference sequence). The CDR3 coding sequence is TGTGCCAGCAGTTTCAAAAACGGAGGCTACGAGCAGTACTTC. Translated: CASSFKNGGYEQYF.

The rearrangement joins TRBV5-1 to TRBJ2-7; a possible D gene is TRBD2 (5 bases). Germline V gene sequence: CDR1 SGHRS, CDR2 YFSETQ. The CDR3 is 15 amino acids. V dropped 0 bases and J dropped 4 bases, with 14 bases sitting between them. CDR3 sequence (DNA): TGCGCCAGCAGCTTGGCCAGCGGTGGTGGATACGAGCAGTACTTC. Residues: CASSLASGGGYEQYF.

This clonotype was seen repeatedly, ten times or more. The chain employs TRBV2 and TRBJ2-5; the D is unclear. Germline-derived CDR1 and CDR2 are SNHLY and FYNNEI. CDR3 length equals 12 residues. Trimming pared 6 bases from V and 1 base from J, leaving 6 bases between. The CDR3 DNA is TGTGCCAGCAGGGGAATCCAAGAGACCCAGTACTTC. Its translation: CASRGIQETQYF. The full variable domain, completed using reference TRBV2 and TRBJ2-5, is EPEVTQTPSHQVTQMGQEVILRCVPISNHLYFYWYRQILGQKVEFLVSFYNNEISEKSEIFDDQFSVERPDGSNFTLKIRSTKLEDSAMYFCASRGIQETQYFGPGTRLLVL.

This clonotype was detected ten times or more. V usage is TRBV12-5 and J usage is TRBJ2-5, with unresolved D. V gave up 3 bases and J gave up 2 bases, with 7 bases separating them. Germline V CDR1 and CDR2: LGHNT, FRNRAP. This CDR3 has 13 amino acids. The CDR3: CASGLGLQETQYF. The CDR3 region has the DNA TGTGCTAGTGGTTTAGGGCTTCAAGAGACCCAGTACTTC.

This clonotype was seen a few times. The chain is built from TRBV27 and TRBJ2-4; the D gene is possibly TRBD2 (5 bases). The germline V gene has CDR1 MNHEY and CDR2 SMNVEV (reference sequence). V lost 8 bases and J 9 bases, leaving 17 bases between the germline ends. There are 13 residues in the CDR3. CDR3 nucleotide sequence: TGTGCCAGCCGGGGAAGAGGAAAACGCATTCAGTACTTC. As protein: CASRGRGKRIQYF.

The table lists this clonotype with a few counts. The rearrangement uses TRBV6-5 and TRBJ2-1; D ambiguous. V lost 0 bases, J lost 2 bases, and 11 bases lay in between. CDR1 and CDR2 (germline): MNHEY, SVGAGI. The CDR3 length is 16 residues. The CDR3 nucleotides read TGTGCCAGCAGTTACTCTGGTAGTCGGGCCTACAATGAGCAGTTCTTC. Amino acid sequence: CASSYSGSRAYNEQFF.

This clonotype has ten or more counts. The chain couples TRBV12-3 or TRBV12-4 to TRBJ2-2; D may be TRBD1 or TRBD2 (5 bases each). Trimming left V 7 bases short and J 4 bases short, with 16 bases between. The CDR3 length is 15 residues. CDR3 nucleotides: TGTGCCAGCATATTAGAGGGGTGGGGCACCGGGGAGCTGTTTTTT. It codes for CASILEGWGTGELFF.

This clonotype has only a few counts. The rearrangement links TRBV7-8 to TRBJ1-1; D possibly corresponds to TRBD1 (5 bases). V shed 1 base and J shed 4 bases, with 13 bases lying between them. CDR1 and CDR2 from the germline V gene are SGHVS and FQNEAQ. This CDR3 is 15 amino acids long. CDR3 in amino acids: CASSLGDGGLTEAFF. CDR3 nucleotide sequence: TGTGCCAGCAGCTTAGGGGACGGAGGACTCACTGAAGCTTTCTTT.

This clonotype occurred a few times. This sequence joins TRBV6-5 and TRBJ2-3; D unclear. The CDR3 has 13 residues. CDR1 and CDR2 (germline): MNHEY, SVGAGI. Trimming cost V 2 bases and J 4 bases, with 7 bases left between them. The CDR3 DNA sequence: TGTGCCAGCAGTTACGTTAGTTCAGATACGCAGTATTTT. Amino acid sequence: CASSYVSSDTQYF.

V is TRBV27 and J is TRBJ2-1; 10 bases fit TRBD2. Trimming took 5 bases from V and 12 from J; bases not matched to a gene: 10. CDR3 length equals 14 residues. Germline assignment: CDR1 MNHEY and CDR2 SMNVEV (reference sequence). The CDR3 region is CASSPVGTSVGQFF. In DNA, the CDR3 is TGTGCCAGCAGTCCGGTGGGGACTAGCGTAGGGCAGTTCTTC.

This clonotype appeared a few times. The DNA for the CDR3 is TGTGCCAGCAGCCAGCGATCTAGCGGGAGGACAGATACGCAGTATTTT. Encoded protein: CASSQRSSGRTDTQYF. The chain uses TRBV4-2 and TRBJ2-3; 11 bases agree with TRBD2. Germline V CDR1 and CDR2: LGHNA, YNFKEQ. The CDR3 is made up of 16 amino acids. The V gene end was trimmed by 3 bases and the J gene end by 3 bases; junction bases not matched to a gene: 5.

This clonotype appeared many times. The V call is TRBV20-1, the J call TRBJ1-1; D is unresolved. The CDR3 extends over 13 amino acids. The germline CDR1 and CDR2 sequences are DFQATT and SNEGSKA (reference sequence). V gave up 1 base and J gave up 3 bases, with 9 bases separating them. CDR3 bases: TGCAGTGCTAGAGGGTTTGGGGACACTGAAGCTTTCTTT. This encodes CSARGFGDTEAFF.